The T cell receptor (beta chain) described here comes from a study of CD8 T cells in ankylosing spondylitis. General study points: Eight highly homologous variants formed a TCR beta motif that appeared characteristic of ankylosing spondylitis blood. Significantly higher representation of disease-linked clones was reported for matched ankylosing spondylitis synovial fluid.

A note on this clonotype: Antigen unknown.

From the 5' RACE reads, TCRdb called clonotypes with MiXCR, one entry per CDR3 protein. The sample shows more than 650,000 distinct CDR3 sequences, 10% to 15% of them seen only once. This CDR3 comprises 14 residues. The V and J ends lost 5 bases and 8 bases respectively, with 16 bases between them. CDR1 SGHDN and CDR2 FVKESK come from the germline V gene. The clonotype comes from a male donor with ankylosing spondylitis. Sequenced input: blood, either unsorted or a sorted T cell fraction (not recorded which). This chain joins TRBV14 and TRBJ2-1; TRBD2 might be the D (6 bases). The CDR3 sequence is CASSSFRRGYEQFF. The CDR3 DNA is TGTGCCAGCAGCTCCTTCCGGAGGGGATATGAGCAGTTCTTC.